This TCR beta chain was sequenced in a study of blood T cell repertoires in COVID-19 (dated by TCRdb to about 2020). Notes on the research overall: Samples from collaborators originated in the United States, Italy and Spain and spanned both the acute and convalescent phases of COVID-19. Nearly every sample came with metadata listing a de-identified subject ID, COVID-19 status, age in years and sex. The repertoires were made available in a free public database intended to serve as a resource for research on the immune response to SARS-CoV-2. Where available, HLA class I and class II types were obtained from metadata supplied by the sample provider rather than from assay-based typing. The samples were drawn from the first 160 participants of the ongoing ImmuneRACE study and from roughly 1,300 subjects provided by 6 global collaborators. The prospective study material was composed of cDNA or gDNA derived from T cells, B-cell-depleted T cells, or PBMCs. Subjects who had been exposed to COVID-19, were actively infected with it, or had recovered from it provided the deeply sampled blood TCRbeta repertoires that made up the dataset. What the authors observed across the whole study: How much clinical and demographic metadata was included differed by source and by participant, and the metadata was provided uncurated.

Counted from cysteine to phenylalanine, this CDR3 has 13 amino acids. Just the 39-base CDR3 DNA is kept, in frame starting at base 1. The germline V gene encodes CDR1 SNHLY and CDR2 FYNNEI. Cut back by 4 bases and 3 bases, the V and J ends lie 10 bases apart. In the case of this clone: It lacks a known antigen. No quality values exist for individual bases; no much larger clone is one base distant.

The immunoSEQ Assay, a bias-controlled multiplex PCR, was used to amplify TCRbeta CDR3 regions from genomic DNA. Processing in the source paper ran as follows. Within the assay, amplification of reference gene primers was used to estimate how many nucleated cells each sample contained. To quantify the absolute abundance of each unique TCRbeta CDR3 rearrangement, sequence reads were collapsed and filtered. For each sample, productive Simpson clonality was calculated as the square root of Simpson's diversity index across productive rearrangements. TCRdb limited this immuneACCESS table to in-frame rearrangements with V and J called. A share of clones is missing; checked studies link under half to unresolved V genes, and the rest is unexplained. Clonal size and the V and J genes are those of that table, whereas D and trimming came from the DNA. The sample table shows 200,000 or so clones, and more than 85% are seen once. Around 2.3% of the sample rests with the top ten.

Whole blood was collected in K2EDTA tubes by collaborating institutions according to the institutions' own protocols. For TCRbeta analysis, collaborator samples were shipped as frozen whole blood, as isolated PBMCs, or as DNA extracted from either sample type. This clonotype was sampled from a man in his sixties or seventies with active or convalescent COVID-19. The V and J genes are TRBV2 and TRBJ2-7; D gene: possibly TRBD1, on 6 matching bases. Sequenced material: peripheral blood. The DNA reads as follows: TGTGCCAGCAGTGTGGGGGCGGGCTACGAGCAGTACTTC. This is translated as CASSVGAGYEQYF.